Included here is one T cell receptor (beta chain) sequence, with context. Its matching antigen is unknown. The sample originates from a study of beta chain features in type 1 diabetes. Study-level information: Researchers looked at roughly 110 million sorted cells across all samples. Findings of the study overall: In every one of the four CD4+ subsets, TCRB CDR3s were moderately but significantly shorter in Type 1 diabetes patients.

Heparinised blood was drawn once per donor, averaging roughly 120 mL. CD45RO/CCR7/CD25/CD127/CD95/CD27 separated CD4+ naive, central memory, regulatory and stem cell-like memory cells by sorting. Sort purity for all populations was recorded as exceeding 98%. Looked up from germline, CDR1 is SGDLS and CDR2 is YYNGEE. The CDR3 runs to 13 residues. Trimming took off 1 base at V and 1 base at J, with 5 bases between the two ends. Expressed TCRB transcripts were sequenced because the isolated RNA had all been reverse transcribed beforehand. TCRdb's copy holds only in-frame clones and misses some; the assay was immunoSEQ multiplex PCR. Among some 170,000 clones listed, around 63% were seen once.

V usage is TRBV9 and J usage is TRBJ1-2; D remains ambiguous. This TCR was recovered from a man aged 25 to 40 with type 1 diabetes. Material for sequencing was naive CD4+ T cells from blood. The CDR3 region is CASSVSVNYGYTF. CDR3 sequence (DNA): TGTGCCAGCAGCGTAAGTGTTAACTATGGCTACACCTTC.